Presented here are 24 T cell receptor beta chains from one specimen sequenced in a study of T cells in Graves' hyperthyroidism and ophthalmopathy. TCR beta CDR3 sequences were amplified from RNA transcripts. When the TCR CDR3 underwent first-round RT-PCR, the HTBI primer set was used. TCRdb fed the multiplex PCR reads into MiXCR, producing one record per CDR3 protein. This sample has some 690,000 distinct CDR3 sequences, with roughly 17% found just once. The sample taken for sequencing was blood. Receptors were obtained from a man aged 50 to 59 with Graves' hyperthyroidism.

The rearrangement uses TRBV20-1 and TRBJ2-7; 8 bases are shared with TRBD1. The germline V gene encodes CDR1 DFQATT and CDR2 SNEGSKA (reference sequence). V lost 5 bases to trimming and J lost 5 bases; unmatched junction nucleotides: 8. The CDR3 is 13 residues long. The CDR3, as DNA: TGCAGTGCTCCGACAGGGGTCGCGCACGAGCAGTACTTC. Translating gives CSAPTGVAHEQYF.

This clonotype was counted at least ten times. This chain links TRBV27 with TRBJ2-7, with D unclear. V lost 3 bases and J 5 bases, leaving 14 bases between the germline ends. The CDR3 extends over 14 amino acids. CDR1 and CDR2 (germline): MNHEY, SMNVEV (reference sequence). This chain's CDR3 is CASSLAVSLNEQYF. The CDR3 bases are TGTGCCAGCAGTTTGGCAGTCTCTCTAAACGAGCAGTACTTC.

V and J are TRBV28 and TRBJ1-5, with D perhaps TRBD1 (6 bases). V lost 6 bases and J lost 2, with 14 bases in between. There are 15 residues in the CDR3. Germline CDR1 reads MDHEN; CDR2 reads SYDVKM. The CDR3 sequence: CASSSYRARNQPQHF. As DNA, the CDR3 is TGTGCCAGCAGCTCCTACAGGGCGCGCAATCAGCCCCAGCATTTT.

This clonotype was seen ten or more times. The chain is built from TRBV2 and TRBJ2-1; 11 positions agree with TRBD2. From germline, CDR1 is SNHLY and CDR2 FYNNEI. The junction had 6 bases not matched to a gene; V was cut back by 6 bases and J by 5 bases. The CDR3 totals 15 residues. The CDR3, as DNA: TGTGCCAGCAGACCCGGGACTAGCGGCAACAATGAGCAGTTCTTC. Translation gives CASRPGTSGNNEQFF.

The chain has TRBV5-1 and TRBJ1-5; no clear D. This CDR3 contains 15 residues. Trimming removed 3 bases at V and 6 bases at J, with 16 bases between. The germline gives CDR1 SGHRS, CDR2 YFSETQ. In nucleotides, the CDR3 is TGCGCCAGCAGCTCGGGGTCGGGTCCCGGTCAGCCCCAGCATTTT. This sequence encodes CASSSGSGPGQPQHF.

The V call is TRBV24-1, the J call TRBJ1-1, with D possibly matching TRBD1 (6 bases). Germline V lookup: CDR1 KGHDR, CDR2 SFDVKD. Trimming removed 4 bases at V and 1 base at J, with 9 bases between. The CDR3 runs 14 residues. The CDR3 bases are TGTGCCACCAGTGACATAGGGGGGAACACTGAAGCTTTCTTT. Protein product: CATSDIGGNTEAFF.

This clonotype was observed at least ten times. V usage is TRBV28 and J usage is TRBJ1-3, with a weak D call TRBD1 (5 bases). The V gene's germline CDR1 is MDHEN and CDR2 SYDVKM. The CDR3 sequence is 11 residues long. DNA for the CDR3: TGTGCAGGGGAATCTGGAAACACCATATATTTT. Its translation is CAGESGNTIYF. Variable domain in full (rest from reference TRBV28 and TRBJ1-3): DVKVTQSSRYLVKRTGEKVFLECVQDMDHENMFWYRQDPGLGLRLIYFSYDVKMKEKGDIPEGYSVSREKKERFSLILESASTNQTSMYLCAGESGNTIYFGEGSWLTVV.

In this sample, this clonotype turned up a few times. The chain carries TRBV7-3 and TRBJ2-7; TRBD2 matches at 10 bases. This CDR3 is 15 amino acids long. After removal of 3 bases from V and 3 bases from J, the junction contained 5 bases not matched to a gene. CDR1 is SGHTA, CDR2 FQGTGA, per germline. CDR3 loop: CASSFSGRSDYEQYF. The CDR3 bases are TGTGCCAGCAGCTTTAGCGGGAGGTCCGACTACGAGCAGTACTTC.

This clonotype was detected ten times or more. The rearrangement links TRBV24-1 to TRBJ2-5; 14 nucleotides match TRBD2. J was trimmed by 5 bases and V by 5 bases; bases with no gene match: 9. This CDR3 comprises 17 residues. Germline V gene lookup returns CDR1 KGHDR and CDR2 SFDVKD. The CDR3 DNA is TGTGCCACCAGTGCTCCGGGACTAGCGGGAGCGGGGGAGACCCAGTACTTC. Translating gives CATSAPGLAGAGETQYF.

In its sample, this clonotype was seen many times. The rearrangement links TRBV28 to TRBJ2-1; 11 bases fit TRBD2. In germline, CDR1 is MDHEN, CDR2 SYDVKM. V lost 5 bases, J lost 7 bases, and 10 bases stayed unmatched. This CDR3 has 16 amino acids. The chain's CDR3 is CASSPPGLAGGNEQFF. The CDR3 DNA sequence: TGTGCCAGCAGTCCTCCAGGGCTAGCGGGAGGAAATGAGCAGTTCTTC.

There are many counts of this clonotype. V usage is TRBV20-1 and J usage is TRBJ1-1, with a weak D call TRBD1 (6 bases). V dropped 5 bases and J dropped 1 base, with 8 bases sitting between them. This CDR3 is built from 12 residues. The germline V gene has CDR1 DFQATT and CDR2 SNEGSKA (reference sequence). The CDR3 DNA is TGCAGTGCTTTCAGGGGGAACACTGAAGCTTTCTTT. This sequence encodes CSAFRGNTEAFF.

CDR3 loop: CSAILDRAGANVLTF. The CDR3 coding sequence is TGCAGTGCTATATTAGACAGGGCTGGGGCCAACGTCCTGACTTTC. This chain joins TRBV20-1 and TRBJ2-6, with 7 bases identical to TRBD1. Trimming cost V 4 bases and J 2 bases; bases outside gene matches: 5. The CDR3 consists of 15 residues. Germline V CDR1 and CDR2: DFQATT, SNEGSKA (reference sequence).

This clonotype was recorded many times. The chain recombines TRBV28 with TRBJ1-1; the match to TRBD1 covers 9 bases. Germline trimming cut 5 bases from V and 5 bases from J; bases unmatched to any gene: 9. The CDR3 totals 15 residues. CDR1 is MDHEN and CDR2 is SYDVKM in the germline V gene. The CDR3 coding sequence is TGTGCCAGCAGTCGGGTAGAGACAGGGGGTACTGAAGCTTTCTTT. Amino acids: CASSRVETGGTEAFF.

This clonotype was detected a few times. The chain links TRBV4-1 to TRBJ2-7; unclear D gene. From germline, CDR1 is MGHRA and CDR2 YSYEKL. CDR3 length equals 16 residues. Trimming removed 0 bases from V and 2 bases from J, with 14 bases in between. CDR3 region: CASSQEVGYSAYEQYF. The CDR3 DNA reads TGCGCCAGCAGCCAAGAAGTCGGCTATTCAGCCTACGAGCAGTACTTC.

This clonotype was detected ten times or more. The rearrangement joins TRBV2 to TRBJ2-7, with TRBD2 matching over 7 bases. V dropped 6 bases and J dropped 4; count of bases not matched to a gene: 15. This CDR3 is built from 16 residues. The V gene's germline CDR1 is SNHLY and CDR2 FYNNEI. In DNA form, the CDR3 reads TGTGCCAGCAGGAATCGGGAGGACTACCGATCATACGAGCAGTACTTC. Translated, it gives CASRNREDYRSYEQYF.

This clonotype was counted many times. The chain recombines TRBV29-1 with TRBJ1-1, with 8 bases matching TRBD1. In germline, CDR1 is SQVTM, CDR2 ANQGSEA. V lost 5 bases and J lost 6; bases outside the gene matches: 5. The length of the CDR3 is 12 residues. The CDR3 loop reads CSVSQGASEAFF. Written as DNA, the CDR3 is TGCAGCGTTTCTCAGGGGGCTTCTGAAGCTTTCTTT.

This chain uses TRBV28 with TRBJ2-7; D gene unclear. Germline lookup yields CDR1 MDHEN and CDR2 SYDVKM. CDR3 size: 13 residues. V was trimmed by 10 bases and J by 4 bases, leaving 17 bases between them. As DNA, the CDR3 is TGTGCCACCTCCCCGGGCAGGCCGTACGAGCAGTACTTC. Protein: CATSPGRPYEQYF.

Many counts were recorded for this clonotype. The genes are TRBV28 and TRBJ2-5; 12 bases are a match to TRBD2. Germline CDR1 MDHEN, CDR2 SYDVKM. The CDR3 runs 16 residues. With 5 bases clipped from V and 5 bases from J, the junction kept 9 bases outside the gene matches. CDR3 sequence reads: CASSPTSGRAGETQYF. In DNA, the CDR3 is TGTGCCAGCAGTCCGACTAGCGGGAGAGCAGGGGAGACCCAGTACTTC.

J is TRBJ2-2 and V is TRBV9, with D unclear. This CDR3 comprises 14 residues. Germline CDR1 SGDLS, CDR2 YYNGEE. V was clipped by 1 base and J by 3 bases, with 7 bases between them. As DNA, the CDR3 is TGTGCCAGCAGCGTACAGCCGGACACCGGGGAGCTGTTTTTT. It codes for CASSVQPDTGELFF.

The chain links TRBV18 to TRBJ1-5; no clear D gene. Trimming left V 2 bases short and J 0 bases short, with 8 bases between. Germline loops: CDR1 KGHSH, CDR2 LQKENI. This CDR3 spans 15 amino acids. The CDR3 sequence is CASSPGPPSNQPQHF. The DNA of the CDR3 is TGTGCCAGCTCACCAGGACCTCCTAGCAATCAGCCCCAGCATTTT.

This chain uses TRBV7-6 with TRBJ1-6, with 12 positions matching TRBD1. There are 16 residues in the CDR3. CDR1 is SGHVS, CDR2 FNYEAQ, per germline. Germline trimming cut 1 base from V and 10 bases from J; bases unmatched to any gene: 5. Here the CDR3 DNA reads TGTGCCAGCAGCTTAGAAGGGACAGGGGGCGGATCACCCCTCCACTTT. Encoded protein: CASSLEGTGGGSPLHF. The whole variable domain, filled in from reference TRBV7-6 and TRBJ1-6, reads GAGVSQSPRYKVTKRGQDVALRCDPISGHVSLYWYRQALGQGPEFLTYFNYEAQQDKSGLPNDRFSAERPEGSISTLTIQRTEQRDSAMYRCASSLEGTGGGSPLHFGNGTRLTVT.

The V gene is TRBV5-1, the J gene TRBJ2-7; D is perhaps TRBD2 (6 bases). The germline CDR1 and CDR2 sequences are SGHRS and YFSETQ. The ends were cut back, 5 bases at V and 4 bases at J, with 13 bases in the middle. The CDR3 loop spans 13 amino acids. This CDR3 reads CASRRVGTYEQYF. DNA for the CDR3: TGCGCCAGCAGGCGGGTGGGGACTTACGAGCAGTACTTC.

This clonotype has only a few counts. The chain uses TRBV7-9 and TRBJ2-5; D uncertain. This CDR3 has 15 residues. V was clipped by 1 base and J by 5 bases, with 14 bases between them. From germline, CDR1 is SEHNR and CDR2 FQNEAQ (reference sequence). The CDR3 region has the DNA TGTGCCAGCAGCTTAGTAGTTAGGGCCGGTGAGACCCAGTACTTC. Amino acids: CASSLVVRAGETQYF.

This clonotype has only a few counts. V is TRBV19 and J is TRBJ2-5; 7 bases align to TRBD1. Germline trimming cut 5 bases from V and 0 bases from J; bases unmatched to any gene: 9. Germline CDR1 and CDR2: LNHDA and SQIVND (reference sequence). This CDR3 region has 16 residues. CDR3 in amino acids: CASSGPRTGYQETQYF. The CDR3, as DNA: TGTGCCAGTAGTGGACCCCGGACAGGATACCAAGAGACCCAGTACTTC.